This is a list of T cell receptor beta chains from one sample in a study of blood T cells in healthy people across ages. MiXCR was run by TCRdb on the 5' RACE reads, yielding one entry per CDR3 protein. The sample lists roughly 700,000 distinct CDR3 sequences; around 48% were seen once. What was sequenced was blood. The receptors here all came from a woman aged 60-70 years in good health. The CDR3 runs from the conserved cysteine through the conserved F or W. A D gene is named only where the DNA matches it firmly.

TRBD2	TRBV29-1	TRBJ2-5	CSASSGIGDEQYF
TRBD1	TRBV7-9	TRBJ2-3	CASSGQGADTQYF
-	TRBV2	TRBJ1-6	CASSEASGGGSPLHF
-	TRBV10-3	TRBJ2-1	CAISESFLGSAGTYNEQFF
TRBD2	TRBV24-1	TRBJ2-1	CATSEASGNYNERFF
TRBD2	TRBV20-1	TRBJ2-1	CSALTSGRSSEQFF
-	TRBV29-1	TRBJ1-2	CSVAGGDYGYTF
-	TRBV28	TRBJ2-7	CATTRDSYEQYF
TRBD1	TRBV29-1	-	CSADRGYEQYF
-	TRBV30	TRBJ2-5	CAWSGQGGETQYF
TRBD2	TRBV20-1	TRBJ2-2	CSALLAGRPNTGELFF
-	TRBV6-5	TRBJ2-7	CASSYGQNSYEQYF
TRBD1	TRBV4-3	TRBJ2-3	CASSPWDRGTIDTQYF
TRBD2	TRBV6-6	TRBJ2-1	CASSPGTSGIEQFF
-	TRBV29-1	TRBJ2-3	CSVDADTQYF
-	TRBV27	TRBJ1-2	CASSLNEGYGYTF
-	TRBV7-2	-	CASSPGAGREYEQYF
-	TRBV12-5	TRBJ2-3	CASGLSDLSDTQYF
TRBD2	TRBV20-1	TRBJ2-5	CSARTSGSGHEQYF
TRBD2	TRBV29-1	-	CSVEGSGSTNEQYF
-	TRBV7-9	TRBJ2-7	CASSLVIPGYEQYF
-	TRBV6-2/TRBV6-3	TRBJ1-2	CASSYQPQGSYGYTF
-	TRBV29-1	TRBJ1-1	CSVDQGENTEAFF
TRBD2	TRBV12-3/TRBV12-4	TRBJ2-1	CASSWTSGVYNEQFF
TRBD2	TRBV5-1	TRBJ2-3	CASSTGTSGPDTQYF
-	TRBV28	TRBJ2-1	CASSPSQGRSYNEQFF
-	TRBV7-2	TRBJ1-1	CASSPLGFQVAEAFF
-	TRBV7-9	-	CASSSMGTLIYEQYF
TRBD1	TRBV27	TRBJ2-5	CASSFQGVQETQYF
TRBD2	TRBV6-2/TRBV6-3	TRBJ2-4	CASSWGLAGGSSSKNIQYF
-	TRBV14	TRBJ2-1	CASSQDLQGRYNEQFF
TRBD1	TRBV12-3/TRBV12-4	TRBJ1-1	CASSYRGGGTEAFF
-	TRBV4-2	TRBJ2-6	CASSQEGGSRANVLTF
TRBD1	TRBV20-1	TRBJ2-7	CSATNRQGAGYEQYF
TRBD1	TRBV27	TRBJ2-1	CASSDPPGGRRGNEQFF
-	TRBV28	TRBJ2-1	CASSLNRAAYNEQFF
TRBD1	TRBV29-1	TRBJ2-1	CSPTGTALTEQFF
-	TRBV6-5	TRBJ1-1	CASSLPYGGAFF
TRBD2	TRBV20-1	TRBJ2-5	CSAKSGGGQETQYF
TRBD2	TRBV20-1	TRBJ2-5	CSARDPSGGSETQYF
-	TRBV6-1	TRBJ1-5	CASSERDQPQHF
-	TRBV20-1	TRBJ2-7	CSARLGVREQYF
-	TRBV20-1	TRBJ2-3	CSAKKEDTQYF
-	TRBV20-1	TRBJ2-7	CSASSGFGDEQYF
-	TRBV2	TRBJ1-6	CASKEPQPPHF
-	TRBV10-3	TRBJ1-5	CAISESSGSNQPQHF
-	TRBV27	TRBJ2-7	CASSFTSPTISYEQYF
-	TRBV20-1	TRBJ2-1	CSVLGPTFSYNEQFF
TRBD2	TRBV7-2	TRBJ2-1	CASSLWAGGFDEQFF
-	TRBV18	TRBJ1-5	CASSPPGGSDQPQHF
TRBD1	TRBV12-3/TRBV12-4	TRBJ2-3	CASSYGQGNTDTQYF
-	TRBV28	TRBJ1-2	CASSLPVYGYTF
-	TRBV20-1	TRBJ2-7	CSASQTTIYEQYF
-	TRBV20-1	TRBJ2-5	CSARVEQYQETQYF
TRBD1	TRBV30	TRBJ1-2	CAWRVDRTGSYTF
TRBD2	TRBV7-8	TRBJ2-4	CASSLGLAGGPAGRSKNIQYF
-	TRBV29-1	TRBJ2-7	CSVMRTSSYEQYF
TRBD2	TRBV5-1	TRBJ2-7	CASSPGGSGASYEQYF
-	TRBV5-6	TRBJ1-4	CASSSKGETEKQFF
-	TRBV28	TRBJ1-6	CASSLSAGVGSPLHF